Below are 22 T cell receptor beta chains sequenced from a single sample in a study of blood T cell repertoires in COVID-19. TCRdb's table, derived via immunoSEQ multiplex PCR, lists solely in-frame clones and lacks some. Among fewer than 75,000 clones listed, about 89% were seen once. Sequencing was carried out using peripheral blood. The receptors stem from a man in his 60s with active or convalescent COVID-19.

This clone was detected only once. The gene calls are TRBV18 and TRBJ2-7, with 7 bases aligning to TRBD1. CDR3 length equals 15 residues. V lost 1 base to trimming and J lost 5 bases; unmatched junction nucleotides: 8. Germline V lookup: CDR1 KGHSH, CDR2 LQKENI. CDR3: CASSPLRQGRDEQYF. CDR3 nucleotides: TGTGCCAGCTCACCACTCAGACAGGGCCGGGACGAGCAGTACTTC.

The rearrangement links TRBV5-1 to TRBJ2-3; TRBD2 is a possible D gene (7 bases). V was pared by 7 bases and J by 0 bases, with 12 bases between. In germline, CDR1 is SGHRS, CDR2 YFSETQ. The length of the CDR3 is 14 residues. The CDR3 loop reads CASGAGASTDTQYF. As DNA, the CDR3 is TGCGCCAGCGGTGCGGGGGCCAGCACAGATACGCAGTATTTT.

This clone was observed a handful of times. V usage is TRBV9 and J usage is TRBJ2-7, with TRBD1 matching over 8 bases. This CDR3 contains 15 residues. Germline trimming cut 2 bases from V and 2 bases from J; bases unmatched to any gene: 6. Germline V gene data show CDR1 as SGDLS and CDR2 as YYNGEE. CDR3 loop: CASSVGQGNPYEQYF. The CDR3 nucleotides read TGTGCCAGCAGCGTTGGACAGGGAAATCCCTACGAGCAGTACTTC.

The chain joins TRBV6-4 to TRBJ1-6; TRBD1 is a possible D gene (6 bases). Germline V gene lookup returns CDR1 MRHNA and CDR2 SNTAGT. CDR3 length: 15 amino acids. V lost 0 bases and J lost 7, with 10 bases in between. The CDR3 sequence: CASSDSGQGNSPLHF. The CDR3 region has the DNA TGTGCCAGCAGTGACTCGGGTCAGGGGAATTCACCCCTCCACTTT.

In DNA, the CDR3 is TGTGCCAGCAGTTTATCGGACAGGCGCGACACACCCCTCCACTTT. Translated, it gives CASSLSDRRDTPLHF. The chain combines TRBV27 with TRBJ1-6; 7 bases align to TRBD1. This CDR3 has 15 amino acids. Germline assignment: CDR1 MNHEY and CDR2 SMNVEV (reference sequence). Trimming cost V 0 bases and J 11 bases; bases outside gene matches: 7.

The chain recombines TRBV4-1 with TRBJ1-3; D perhaps matches TRBD1 (5 bases). The V end lost 3 bases, the J end lost 9 bases, and 18 bases lay between the germline ends. CDR1 is MGHRA, CDR2 YSYEKL, per germline. This CDR3 spans 15 amino acids. The CDR3 nucleotides are TGCGCCAGCAGCCAGAACCCAGGGCTAGAAGGCACCATATATTTT. It specifies CASSQNPGLEGTIYF.

The CDR3: CASRPERGPSTDTQYF. CDR3 nucleotide sequence: TGTGCCAGCAGACCTGAGCGGGGGCCTAGCACAGATACGCAGTATTTT. The rearrangement uses TRBV27 and TRBJ2-3, with TRBD2 matching 8 bases. The CDR3 loop spans 16 amino acids. V was pared by 6 bases and J by 0 bases, with 8 bases of the junction left unmatched. The germline V gene encodes CDR1 MNHEY and CDR2 SMNVEV (reference sequence).

This rearrangement joins TRBV7-2 to TRBJ1-3; 9 positions match TRBD1. V was clipped by 1 base and J by 0 bases; unmatched bases: 1. In germline, CDR1 is SGHTA, CDR2 FQGNSA. CDR3 length equals 16 residues. The CDR3 region has the DNA TGTGCCAGCAGCTTAGGGGGACAGGGCTCTGGAAACACCATATATTTT. Its translation is CASSLGGQGSGNTIYF.

The chain has TRBV5-5 and TRBJ2-7, with 11 bases lining up with TRBD2. V gave up 2 bases and J gave up 8 bases; unmatched junction bases: 9. CDR1 and CDR2 from the germline V gene are SGHKS and YYEKEE (reference sequence). The CDR3 loop spans 15 amino acids. The CDR3 here is CASSFSLAGGQKQYF. DNA of the CDR3: TGTGCCAGCAGCTTTTCCCTAGCGGGGGGCCAGAAGCAGTACTTC.

V and J are TRBV6-5 and TRBJ2-5; D is possibly TRBD1 (6 bases). The germline V and J ends were trimmed by 2 bases and 1 base, with 11 bases remaining between them. This CDR3 has 15 amino acids. Germline-derived CDR1 and CDR2 are MNHEY and SVGAGI. CDR3 residues: CASSYQRQAQETQYF. The CDR3, as DNA: TGTGCCAGCAGTTACCAGAGACAGGCCCAAGAGACCCAGTACTTC.

This chain uses TRBV18 with TRBJ2-3; D not certain. Germline values: CDR1 KGHSH, CDR2 LQKENI. The CDR3 has 13 residues. Trimming stripped 0 bases from V and 4 bases from J, with 5 bases between. The DNA for the CDR3 is TGTGCCAGCTCACCACCGAGCGCAGATACGCAGTATTTT. Translating gives CASSPPSADTQYF.

The chain uses TRBV9 and TRBJ1-5; possibly TRBD1 for D (6 bases). This CDR3 region has 15 residues. Germline V gene data show CDR1 as SGDLS and CDR2 as YYNGEE. The V and J ends lost 4 bases and 1 base respectively, with 12 bases between them. For the CDR3, the DNA is TGTGCCAGCAGCCCGGGGACATCCAGCAATCAGCCCCAGCATTTT. Encoded protein: CASSPGTSSNQPQHF.

V is TRBV11-2 and J is TRBJ1-4; 7 bases are a match to TRBD1. V was pared by 8 bases and J by 4 bases, with 7 bases of the junction left unmatched. CDR1 SGHAT and CDR2 FQNNGV come from the germline V gene. The CDR3 consists of 14 residues. For the CDR3, the DNA is TGTGCCAGCCAACCGGGACAGCATAATGAAAAACTGTTTTTT. Encoded protein: CASQPGQHNEKLFF.

This chain uses TRBV16 with TRBJ2-2; 8 nucleotides match TRBD1. The V gene's germline CDR1 is KGHSY and CDR2 FQNENV. The CDR3 contains 16 residues. The junction had 3 bases not matched to a gene; V was cut back by 2 bases and J by 1 base. The CDR3 is CASSQRQGLNTGELFF. The CDR3 coding sequence is TGTGCCAGCAGCCAAAGACAGGGGTTGAACACCGGGGAGCTGTTTTTT.

This clone was recorded only once. The chain uses TRBV6-5 and TRBJ1-1; a possible D gene is TRBD1 (6 bases). The germline CDR1 and CDR2 sequences are MNHEY and SVGAGI. Trimming took off 6 bases at V and 12 bases at J, with 14 bases between the two ends. The CDR3 spans 11 residues. The CDR3 DNA is TGTGCCAGCAGGTCTAACAGGGCAACTTTCTTT. It codes for CASRSNRATFF.

V is TRBV9 and J is TRBJ1-2; 7 positions match TRBD1. CDR1 is SGDLS and CDR2 is YYNGEE in the germline V gene. This CDR3 is 11 amino acids long. Germline trimming cut 3 bases from V and 7 bases from J; bases unmatched to any gene: 0. Here the CDR3 reads CASSAGGGYTF. CDR3 sequence (DNA): TGTGCCAGCAGCGCAGGGGGTGGCTACACCTTC.

This clone is a singleton in its sample. The chain links TRBV6-5 to TRBJ1-5; tentatively, D is TRBD1 (5 bases). V was shortened by 5 bases and J by 0 bases, with 11 bases between the two germline ends. Germline CDR1 reads MNHEY; CDR2 reads SVGAGI. The CDR3 has 15 residues. Here the CDR3 reads CASSIQVNSNQPQHF. For the CDR3, the DNA is TGTGCCAGCAGTATACAGGTGAATAGCAATCAGCCCCAGCATTTT.

This rearrangement joins TRBV28 to TRBJ1-2; 8 bases map to TRBD1. The CDR3 is 15 residues long. The germline gives CDR1 MDHEN, CDR2 SYDVKM. The J segment lost 8 bases and the V segment lost 5 bases, leaving 13 bases of the junction unmatched. The CDR3 region is CASSAPWTGSRGYTF. DNA for the CDR3: TGTGCCAGCAGTGCTCCGTGGACAGGGAGTAGGGGCTACACCTTC.

The chain couples TRBV5-1 to TRBJ2-1; D is undetermined. CDR1 and CDR2 (germline): SGHRS, YFSETQ. The V gene lost 4 bases and the J gene lost 0 bases, with 14 bases spanning the gap. The CDR3 spans 16 residues. CDR3 bases: TGCGCCAGCAGCCTTCCGACTCCGAGCTCCTACAATGAGCAGTTCTTC. This sequence encodes CASSLPTPSSYNEQFF.

The chain recombines TRBV4-1 with TRBJ2-5; TRBD2 is a possible D gene (7 bases). Germline CDR1 and CDR2: MGHRA and YSYEKL. CDR3 size: 16 residues. Trimming removed 3 bases from V and 1 base from J, with 15 bases in between. For the CDR3, the DNA is TGCGCCAGCAGCCAGGGGGAGGGGGATCCCCAAGAGACCCAGTACTTC. It is translated as CASSQGEGDPQETQYF.

CDR3 protein: CASRRQGVQPNYGYTF. The CDR3 nucleotides read TGTGCCAGTAGAAGACAGGGGGTCCAACCTAACTATGGCTACACCTTC. This chain links TRBV19 with TRBJ1-2, with TRBD1 matching 9 bases. This CDR3 contains 16 residues. Germline V gives CDR1 LNHDA, CDR2 SQIVND (reference sequence). Unmatched junction bases numbered 8, after V lost 6 bases and J lost 0 bases.

This clone was seen a handful of times. V and J are TRBV15 and TRBJ1-1, with a weak D call TRBD1 (6 bases). V shed 3 bases and J shed 1 base, with 21 bases lying between them. Germline values: CDR1 LNHNV, CDR2 YYDKDF (reference sequence). This CDR3 contains 18 residues. The CDR3 sequence: CATSRGQGGGGPNTEAFF. The DNA of the CDR3 is TGTGCCACCAGCAGGGGGCAGGGCGGCGGGGGCCCGAACACTGAAGCTTTCTTT.